The 13 T cell receptor beta chains in this list originate from one sample, sequenced in a study of CD8 T cells in ankylosing spondylitis. One entry per CDR3 protein results from TCRdb running MiXCR on the 5' RACE reads. This table has around 250,000 distinct CDR3 sequences, under 35% appearing once. Sequencing was carried out using blood, either unsorted or a sorted T cell fraction (not recorded which). Receptor source: a male donor with ankylosing spondylitis or in good health (not recorded which).

This chain uses TRBV12-3 or TRBV12-4 with TRBJ1-5; D call uncertain. The V gene lost 6 bases and the J gene lost 5 bases, with 8 bases spanning the gap. This CDR3 is built from 12 residues. The CDR3 DNA reads TGTGCCAGCAGCCCGGGGTATCAGCCCCAGCATTTT. Amino acid sequence: CASSPGYQPQHF.

The rearrangement joins TRBV20-1 to TRBJ2-5; D is undetermined. Deletions cut 5 bases from V and 5 bases from J, with 6 bases between. Germline CDR1 DFQATT, CDR2 SNEGSKA (reference sequence). There are 10 residues in the CDR3. For the CDR3, the DNA is TGCAGTGCTGGGCAGGAGACCCAGTACTTC. Translating it yields CSAGQETQYF.

The chain has TRBV10-3 and TRBJ1-4; D call uncertain. The CDR3 consists of 13 residues. Germline V gene lookup returns CDR1 ENHRY and CDR2 SYGVKD. V was pared by 11 bases and J by 0 bases, with 10 bases between. The CDR3 loop is CASGVSTNEKLFF. CDR3 in DNA: TGTGCCTCCGGGGTTTCAACTAATGAAAAACTGTTTTTT.

This clonotype was recorded once. The chain couples TRBV5-5 to TRBJ2-5; no clear D. The CDR3 is made up of 12 amino acids. The V and J ends lost 1 base and 5 bases respectively, with 6 bases between them. Germline assignment: CDR1 SGHKS and CDR2 YYEKEE (reference sequence). CDR3 bases: TGTGCCAGCAGCTTGACGAGGGAGACCCAGTACTTC. Its protein product is CASSLTRETQYF.

This chain uses TRBV6-5 with TRBJ2-4, with 10 bases matching TRBD2. Trimming removed 2 bases from V and 9 bases from J; junction bases left unmatched: 4. The CDR3 extends over 14 amino acids. From germline, CDR1 is MNHEY and CDR2 SVGAGI. The chain's CDR3 is CASSYGVAGGIQYF. CDR3 in DNA: TGTGCCAGCAGTTACGGGGTAGCGGGGGGCATTCAGTACTTC.

This clonotype occurred once. This chain joins TRBV3-1 and TRBJ2-7; D gene uncertain. Trimming shortened V by 1 base and J by 3 bases, and 4 bases separated the two germline ends. The CDR3 contains 12 residues. Per the germline V gene, CDR1 is LGHDT and CDR2 is YNNKEL (reference sequence). CDR3 residues: CASSQGYYEQYF. For the CDR3, the DNA is TGTGCCAGCAGCCAAGGGTACTACGAGCAGTACTTC.

Only a few counts were recorded for this clonotype. The genes are TRBV14 and TRBJ2-3, with 7 bases identical to TRBD1. CDR3 length: 16 residues. V lost 0 bases to trimming and J lost 6 bases; unmatched junction nucleotides: 9. Germline CDR1 is SGHDN and CDR2 is FVKESK. The DNA of the CDR3 is TGTGCCAGCAGCCAAGACGAGGGGGCCCTGTGGGATACGCAGTATTTT. Its translation is CASSQDEGALWDTQYF. Full variable domain (outside the CDR3, taken from reference TRBV14 and TRBJ2-3): EAGVTQFPSHSVIEKGQTVTLRCDPISGHDNLYWYRRVMGKEIKFLLHFVKESKQDESGMPNNRFLAERTGGTYSTLKVQPAELEDSGVYFCASSQDEGALWDTQYFGPGTRLTVL.

The rearrangement links TRBV2 to TRBJ1-5; TRBD1 matches at 7 bases. The V segment lost 6 bases and the J segment 2 bases; nucleotides outside the gene matches: 4. The CDR3 totals 14 residues. Germline CDR1 reads SNHLY; CDR2 reads FYNNEI. The CDR3 DNA is TGTGCCAGCAGGGACAGGCTGGGCAATCAGCCCCAGCATTTT. Its protein is CASRDRLGNQPQHF. Together with reference TRBV2 and TRBJ1-5, the CDR3 gives the full variable domain: EPEVTQTPSHQVTQMGQEVILRCVPISNHLYFYWYRQILGQKVEFLVSFYNNEISEKSEIFDDQFSVERPDGSNFTLKIRSTKLEDSAMYFCASRDRLGNQPQHFGDGTRLSIL.

This clonotype was detected a few times. The chain is built from TRBV5-5 and TRBJ1-6; 7 bases agree with TRBD1. V gave up 5 bases and J gave up 7 bases; unmatched junction bases: 3. Germline V lookup: CDR1 SGHKS, CDR2 YYEKEE (reference sequence). The CDR3 totals 13 residues. The CDR3 reads CASRSDRNSPLHF. The CDR3 DNA reads TGTGCCAGCAGATCGGACAGGAATTCACCCCTCCACTTT.

This chain uses TRBV12-3 or TRBV12-4 with TRBJ2-2; D unresolved. The V end was cut by 4 bases, the J end by 5 bases, with 11 bases between. The length of the CDR3 is 14 residues. The CDR3 loop reads CASSWGVRTGELFF. For the CDR3, the DNA is TGTGCCAGCAGTTGGGGTGTGAGAACCGGGGAGCTGTTTTTT.

CDR3 bases: TGCGCCAGCAGCTTGGCGGACAGGGAAATAGATACGCAGTATTTT. As protein: CASSLADREIDTQYF. The J gene is TRBJ2-3, the V gene TRBV5-1, with 8 bases lining up with TRBD1. Unmatched junction bases numbered 5, after V lost 0 bases and J lost 5 bases. From germline, CDR1 is SGHRS and CDR2 YFSETQ. The CDR3 runs 15 residues.

The rearrangement uses TRBV28 and TRBJ1-5, with D uncertain. The CDR3 runs 15 residues. Germline CDR1 and CDR2: MDHEN and SYDVKM. V lost 2 bases, J lost 0 bases, and 8 bases lay in between. The CDR3 is CASSLTGYSNQPQHF. CDR3 DNA: TGTGCCAGCAGTTTAACGGGCTATAGCAATCAGCCCCAGCATTTT.

At least ten counts were recorded for this clonotype. The chain combines TRBV7-9 with TRBJ2-1, with D perhaps being TRBD1 or TRBD2 (5 bases each). V was cut by 1 base and J by 0 bases, with 10 bases left in between. The CDR3 runs 16 residues. CDR1 and CDR2 from the germline V gene are SEHNR and FQNEAQ (reference sequence). CDR3 sequence: CASSLDRGRSYNEQFF. The CDR3 region has the DNA TGTGCCAGCAGCTTAGACCGGGGACGCTCCTACAATGAGCAGTTCTTC.